The following is a T cell receptor (beta chain) sequence with its context. Its antigen remains unknown. Possible read error: a much larger clone is one base away. The data belong to a study of breast tumors, draining lymph nodes, adjacent tissues. Study-level findings and limits: Tumor and nontumor repertoires were significantly more similar in luminal-like than in basal-like breast cancer. Most tumor T cells seemingly derive from lymph node, then expand in tumor. Tumors had less TCR diversity than lymph nodes, more than nontumor tissue. Data only fit, rather than demonstrated, lymph node origin of most tumor T cells.

TCRdb re-called the multiplex PCR reads with MiXCR, one entry per CDR3 protein. The sample records 200,000 to 300,000 distinct CDR3 sequences, about 33% being singletons. Germline CDR1 reads MNHNS; CDR2 reads SASEGT. The V end lost 5 bases, the J end lost 7 bases, and 18 bases lay between the germline ends. The CDR3 extends over 15 amino acids. Breast cancer patients provided tissue from their axillary draining lymph nodes. This rearrangement joins TRBV6-1 to TRBJ1-5; the D is unclear. Sequencing was done on a sample of axillary lymph node tissue. This TCR derives from a female donor with breast cancer. Some clones in this sample may be carry-over from other donors' samples. CDR3 region: CASSHVAGYIQPQHF. The DNA for the CDR3 is TGTGCCAGCAGTCACGTAGCCGGATATATACAGCCCCAGCATTTT.